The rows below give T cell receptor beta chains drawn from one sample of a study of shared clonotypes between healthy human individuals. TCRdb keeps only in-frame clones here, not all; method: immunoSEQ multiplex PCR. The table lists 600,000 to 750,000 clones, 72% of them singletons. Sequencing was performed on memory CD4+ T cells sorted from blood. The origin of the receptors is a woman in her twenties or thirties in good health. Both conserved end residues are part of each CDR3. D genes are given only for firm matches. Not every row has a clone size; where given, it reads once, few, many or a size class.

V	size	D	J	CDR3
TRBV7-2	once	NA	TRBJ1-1	CASSRRDTEAFF
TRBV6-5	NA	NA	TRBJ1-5	CASSYMNSNQPQHF
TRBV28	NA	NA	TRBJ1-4	CASSSTTNEKLFF
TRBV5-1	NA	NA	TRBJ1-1	CASSLARAGEEAFF
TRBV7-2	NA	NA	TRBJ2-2	CASRGWTTNTGELFF
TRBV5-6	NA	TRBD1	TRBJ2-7	CASSFRRQGAKEQYF
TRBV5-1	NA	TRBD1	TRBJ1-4	CASSRTGREDEKLFF
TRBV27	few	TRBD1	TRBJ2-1	CASRQGTGSYNEQFF
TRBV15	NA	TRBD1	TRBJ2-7	CATSARIGGYGQGARNEQYF
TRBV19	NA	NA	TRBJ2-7	CASSADSRRYEQYF
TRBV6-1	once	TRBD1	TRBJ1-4	CASSLRQGASEKLFF
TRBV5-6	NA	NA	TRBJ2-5	CASSLEPGAETQYF
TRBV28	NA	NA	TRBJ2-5	CASSLRVETQYF
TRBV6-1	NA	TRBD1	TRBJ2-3	CASSEAFWDRGYTQYF
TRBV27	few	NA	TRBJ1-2	CASSAQGFGDYGYTF
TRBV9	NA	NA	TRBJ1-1	CASSVASGENTEAFF
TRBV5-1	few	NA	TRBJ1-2	CASSLEWETNYGYTF
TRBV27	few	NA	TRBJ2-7	CASSRVYSYEQYF
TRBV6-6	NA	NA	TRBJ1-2	CASSHDGTSYGYTF
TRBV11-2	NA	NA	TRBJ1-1	CASSLVPPPAGNTEAFF
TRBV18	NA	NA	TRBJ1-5	CASSPGTGDQPQHF
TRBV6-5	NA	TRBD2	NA	CASGLAGGHEQYF
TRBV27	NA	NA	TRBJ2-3	CASSSPTTRAADTQYF
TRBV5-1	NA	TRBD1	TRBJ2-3	CASSYGQGVTDTQYF
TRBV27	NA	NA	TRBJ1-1	CASSSKTSLGTEAFF
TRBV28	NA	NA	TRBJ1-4	CASSTGTLNEKLFF
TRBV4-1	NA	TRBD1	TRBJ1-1	CASSQPDRANTEAFF
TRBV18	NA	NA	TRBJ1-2	CASSPSRGTNYGYTF
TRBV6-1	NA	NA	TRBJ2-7	CASKRDAYEQYF
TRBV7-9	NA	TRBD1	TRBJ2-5	CASSGTAQETQYF
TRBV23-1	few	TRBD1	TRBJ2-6	CASSQSGETGAHSGANVLTF
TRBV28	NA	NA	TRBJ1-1	CASSSRAEAFF
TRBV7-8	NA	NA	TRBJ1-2	CASSPLGAVLGGYTF
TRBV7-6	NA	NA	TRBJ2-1	CASSSTGTEEQFF
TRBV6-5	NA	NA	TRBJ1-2	CASGERGNYGYTF
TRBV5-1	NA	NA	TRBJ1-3	CASSPGLGASGNTIYF
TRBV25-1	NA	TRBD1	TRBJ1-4	CASSRRTGEGGNEKLFF
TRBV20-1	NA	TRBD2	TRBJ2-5	CSAGRAETQYF
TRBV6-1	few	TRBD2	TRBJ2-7	CASSEKNREGLYEQYF
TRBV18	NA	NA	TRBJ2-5	CASSPQGGQQETQYF
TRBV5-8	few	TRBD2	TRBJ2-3	CASSLKTSTQYF
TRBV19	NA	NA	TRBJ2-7	CASSIQTEPIYEQYF
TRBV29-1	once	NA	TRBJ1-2	CSVSHSLDSNYGYTF
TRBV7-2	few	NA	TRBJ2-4	CASSLVTIGGKNIQYF
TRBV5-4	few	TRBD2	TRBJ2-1	CASRLGLAGEFYEQFF
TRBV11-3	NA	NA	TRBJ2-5	CASSLERAYRSQETQYF
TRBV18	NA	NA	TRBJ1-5	CASSVSGDQPQHF
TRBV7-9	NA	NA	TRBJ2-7	CASSLGLTGITYEQYF
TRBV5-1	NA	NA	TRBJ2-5	CASSLASLNNQETQYF
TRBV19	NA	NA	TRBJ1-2	CASSIEGGRTNYGYTF
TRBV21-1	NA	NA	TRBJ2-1	CASSKRLAGGSSYNEQFF
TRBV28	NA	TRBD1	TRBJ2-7	CASNNQGASYEQYF
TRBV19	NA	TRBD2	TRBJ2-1	CASMGGGLAADNEQFF
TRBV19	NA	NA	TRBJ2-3	CASSTAPTDTQYF
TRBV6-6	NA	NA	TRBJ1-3	CASRPGSGNTIYF